This entry lists 24 T cell receptor beta chains sequenced from one sample in a study of blood T cell repertoires in COVID-19. The table came from immunoSEQ multiplex PCR; TCRdb's copy has only in-frame clones and leaves some out. The sample holds 310,000 or so clones; 87% are singletons and the top ten take approximately 9%. The sequenced sample consisted of PBMCs or T cells enriched from blood (not recorded which). These receptors came from a woman between 18 and 30 years old who had recovered from COVID-19.

This clone was recorded a few times. The chain recombines TRBV9 with TRBJ1-2, with 7 bases identical to TRBD1. CDR1 and CDR2 (germline): SGDLS, YYNGEE. The CDR3 runs to 15 residues. V shed 4 bases, J shed 3 bases, and the junction held 9 bases outside the gene matches. For the CDR3, the DNA is TGTGCCAGCAGCACGAGGGGGACAGTGGACTATGGCTACACCTTC. Translating it yields CASSTRGTVDYGYTF.

This chain connects TRBV6-5 to TRBJ2-7; 9 positions match TRBD1. Trimming removed 0 bases from V and 3 bases from J; junction bases left unmatched: 3. Looked up from germline, CDR1 is MNHEY and CDR2 is SVGAGI. The CDR3 totals 15 residues. CDR3 protein: CASSYSTGGGYEQYF. CDR3 coding DNA: TGTGCCAGCAGTTACTCGACAGGGGGGGGCTACGAGCAGTACTTC.

The chain uses TRBV12-3 or TRBV12-4 and TRBJ1-5; possible D gene TRBD1, 5 bases. The CDR3 contains 13 residues. Trimming stripped 6 bases from V and 3 bases from J, with 9 bases between. CDR3 region: CASSGGINQPQHF. As DNA, the CDR3 is TGTGCCAGCAGCGGGGGGATCAATCAGCCCCAGCATTTT.

The V gene is TRBV7-2, the J gene TRBJ2-4; 7 bases agree with TRBD1. Germline V lookup: CDR1 SGHTA, CDR2 FQGNSA. This CDR3 is 14 amino acids long. Trimming cost V 4 bases and J 7 bases; bases outside gene matches: 7. The CDR3 protein is CASSWDRNANIQYF. The CDR3 nucleotides read TGTGCCAGCAGCTGGGACAGAAACGCGAACATTCAGTACTTC.

The chain has TRBV10-3 and TRBJ2-5; 7 bases fit TRBD1. The CDR3 consists of 15 residues. V lost 10 bases to trimming and J lost 0 bases; unmatched junction nucleotides: 11. Germline V gene sequence: CDR1 ENHRY, CDR2 SYGVKD. The CDR3 region has the DNA TGTGCCACCCAGATACCCGGGACAGACCAAGAGACCCAGTACTTC. Amino acids: CATQIPGTDQETQYF.

This chain joins TRBV28 and TRBJ2-5, with D possibly matching TRBD2 (6 bases). Deletions cut 3 bases from V and 0 bases from J, with 8 bases between. This CDR3 is 14 amino acids long. In germline, CDR1 is MDHEN, CDR2 SYDVKM. The CDR3 sequence: CASSFWEDQETQYF. For the CDR3, the DNA is TGTGCCAGCAGTTTCTGGGAGGACCAAGAGACCCAGTACTTC. The full variable domain, rest sourced from reference TRBV28 and TRBJ2-5, is DVKVTQSSRYLVKRTGEKVFLECVQDMDHENMFWYRQDPGLGLRLIYFSYDVKMKEKGDIPEGYSVSREKKERFSLILESASTNQTSMYLCASSFWEDQETQYFGPGTRLLVL.

This clone came up a few times. CDR3 sequence (DNA): TGTGCCAGCAAAGGGGGCGCAACTAATGAAAAACTGTTTTTT. This translates into CASKGGATNEKLFF. The chain has TRBV6-5 and TRBJ1-4, with 7 bases matching TRBD1. Germline V gives CDR1 MNHEY, CDR2 SVGAGI. CDR3 length equals 14 residues. The V and J ends lost 7 bases and 0 bases, in that order; junction bases with no gene match: 2.

The rearrangement links TRBV2 to TRBJ1-5, with 8 positions matching TRBD1. Germline loops: CDR1 SNHLY, CDR2 FYNNEI. J lost 5 bases, V lost 8 bases, and 8 bases had no gene match. The CDR3 spans 14 residues. The CDR3 here is CASGRTGLDQPQHF. CDR3 in DNA: TGTGCCAGCGGACGGACAGGGTTGGATCAGCCCCAGCATTTT.

Only one count was recorded for this clone. The chain couples TRBV29-1 to TRBJ1-1, with D unclear. CDR3 size: 13 residues. The V gene lost 7 bases and the J gene lost 3 bases, with 15 bases spanning the gap. Germline V gene data show CDR1 as SQVTM and CDR2 as ANQGSEA. CDR3 residues: CSADMGSYTEAFF. CDR3 in DNA: TGCAGCGCCGACATGGGCAGCTACACTGAAGCTTTCTTT.

This sequence joins TRBV6-1 and TRBJ1-2; no clear D. Trimming left V 2 bases short and J 2 bases short, with 9 bases between. This CDR3 spans 14 amino acids. From germline, CDR1 is MNHNS and CDR2 SASEGT. As DNA, the CDR3 is TGTGCCAGCAGTGAAAGTGGGCCGAACTATGGCTACACCTTC. Amino acids: CASSESGPNYGYTF.

This chain links TRBV9 with TRBJ2-5; 11 nucleotides agree with TRBD2. Germline V gene data show CDR1 as SGDLS and CDR2 as YYNGEE. The CDR3 contains 15 residues. V dropped 4 bases and J dropped 5; count of bases not matched to a gene: 7. Here the CDR3 DNA reads TGTGCCAGCAGCCCTAATAGCGGGGGGGCGGAGACCCAGTACTTC. Its translation: CASSPNSGGAETQYF.

V is TRBV3-1 (or the pseudogene TRBV3-2) and J is TRBJ2-3; 7 bases match TRBD2. Unmatched junction bases numbered 6, after V lost 3 bases and J lost 0 bases. Germline V gene data show CDR1 as LGHDT and CDR2 as YNNKEL (reference sequence). CDR3 length: 16 residues. CDR3 sequence (DNA): TGTGCCAGCAGCCACAGATCAGCGGGGAGCACAGATACGCAGTATTTT. As protein: CASSHRSAGSTDTQYF.

This rearrangement joins TRBV28 to TRBJ1-5; tentative D call: TRBD1 (5 bases). CDR3 size: 14 residues. Germline CDR1 MDHEN, CDR2 SYDVKM. V shed 4 bases and J shed 3 bases, with 10 bases lying between them. The CDR3 loop reads CASSSGSLNQPQHF. CDR3 in DNA: TGTGCCAGCAGTTCAGGGTCCCTCAATCAGCCCCAGCATTTT.

The rearrangement links TRBV9 to TRBJ1-2; D remains unclear. Germline V gene lookup returns CDR1 SGDLS and CDR2 YYNGEE. V lost 8 bases to trimming and J lost 8 bases, with 19 bases between them. The CDR3 has 13 amino acids. The CDR3 region is CASGPRVGSGYTF. The CDR3 region has the DNA TGTGCCAGTGGCCCGAGGGTAGGGAGCGGCTACACCTTC.

This clone was seen only a few times. The V call is TRBV5-4, the J call TRBJ1-2, with 10 bases identical to TRBD1. In germline, CDR1 is SGHNT, CDR2 YYREEE (reference sequence). With 0 bases clipped from V and 8 bases from J, the junction kept 7 bases outside the gene matches. The CDR3 contains 15 residues. CDR3 bases: TGTGCCAGCAGCTTGGACGAGACAGGGGGCGGAGGCTACACCTTC. Protein: CASSLDETGGGGYTF.

This clone is a singleton in its sample. CDR3 bases: TGTGCCAGCAGCCCACCGGGGGAGAGGCGGTACTTC. It codes for CASSPPGERRYF. This chain joins TRBV7-8 and TRBJ2-7; tentative D call: TRBD2 (6 bases). Trimming left V 5 bases short and J 12 bases short, with 17 bases between. The CDR3 covers 12 residues. Germline assignment: CDR1 SGHVS and CDR2 FQNEAQ.

The chain has TRBV10-3 and TRBJ2-1; 7 bases are a match to TRBD2. Germline assignment: CDR1 ENHRY and CDR2 SYGVKD. The CDR3 is 15 amino acids. J lost 5 bases, V lost 6 bases, and 10 bases had no gene match. CDR3 coding DNA: TGTGCCATCAGAGTAGGGCGGGGGACCAACAATGAGCAGTTCTTC. Translating gives CAIRVGRGTNNEQFF.

V is TRBV7-9 and J is TRBJ2-3; 8 positions match TRBD2. V shed 5 bases and J 2 bases; nucleotides not matched to a gene: 6. Germline lookup yields CDR1 SEHNR and CDR2 FQNEAQ (reference sequence). The CDR3 covers 15 residues. The CDR3 sequence is CASSLTSGPTDTQYF. The CDR3 nucleotides are TGTGCCAGCAGCCTCACTAGCGGACCCACAGATACGCAGTATTTT.

The chain combines TRBV6-5 with TRBJ2-7; D perhaps matches TRBD2 (5 bases). Germline CDR1 and CDR2: MNHEY and SVGAGI. Trimming left V 0 bases short and J 3 bases short, with 9 bases between. The CDR3 is 14 residues long. This CDR3 is CASSYSSGIYEQYF. Written as DNA, the CDR3 is TGTGCCAGCAGTTACTCGTCGGGAATCTACGAGCAGTACTTC.

This clone was seen more than once but under ten times. The V and J genes are TRBV28 and TRBJ2-7; TRBD1 is a possible D gene (5 bases). CDR1 and CDR2 (germline): MDHEN, SYDVKM. The CDR3 spans 15 residues. Trimming cost V 3 bases and J 7 bases, with 19 bases left between them. The CDR3 protein is CASSFARQGVREQYF. CDR3 bases: TGTGCCAGCAGTTTTGCCCGTCAGGGTGTGCGGGAGCAGTACTTC. Together with reference TRBV28 and TRBJ2-7, the CDR3 gives the full variable domain: DVKVTQSSRYLVKRTGEKVFLECVQDMDHENMFWYRQDPGLGLRLIYFSYDVKMKEKGDIPEGYSVSREKKERFSLILESASTNQTSMYLCASSFARQGVREQYFGPGTRLTVT.

The chain links TRBV28 to TRBJ1-4, with D hard to call. Trimming pared 5 bases from V and 8 bases from J, leaving 21 bases between. Germline CDR1 and CDR2: MDHEN and SYDVKM. This CDR3 spans 16 amino acids. The CDR3 region is CASSRPGGPFREKLFF. The CDR3 region has the DNA TGTGCCAGCAGTAGACCGGGTGGTCCCTTTAGGGAAAAACTGTTTTTT.

The chain joins TRBV19 to TRBJ2-3, with D perhaps matching TRBD1 (5 bases). The CDR3 sequence is 15 residues long. Trimming cost V 6 bases and J 2 bases, with 15 bases left between them. CDR1 and CDR2 from the germline V gene are LNHDA and SQIVND (reference sequence). In nucleotides, the CDR3 is TGTGCCAGTAGCCCGTGGGGCGGAACCACAGATACGCAGTATTTT. Protein sequence: CASSPWGGTTDTQYF.

V usage is TRBV7-9 and J usage is TRBJ2-3; 8 nucleotides match TRBD2. J was trimmed by 4 bases and V by 5 bases; bases with no gene match: 5. Germline lookup yields CDR1 SEHNR and CDR2 FQNEAQ (reference sequence). The CDR3 has 14 amino acids. DNA for the CDR3: TGTGCCAGCAGCCGGACTAGCCGGCCAGATACGCAGTATTTT. Protein product: CASSRTSRPDTQYF.

The table lists this clone with a count of one. V and J are TRBV12-5 and TRBJ1-1; the D gene is possibly TRBD1 (6 bases). Germline V CDR1 and CDR2: LGHNT, FRNRAP. Between the trimmed V and J ends, which lost 6 bases and 5 bases, there was a span of 13 bases. The CDR3 is 13 residues long. CDR3 residues: CASGPNTGTEAFF. As DNA, the CDR3 is TGTGCTAGTGGCCCTAATACAGGGACTGAAGCTTTCTTT.